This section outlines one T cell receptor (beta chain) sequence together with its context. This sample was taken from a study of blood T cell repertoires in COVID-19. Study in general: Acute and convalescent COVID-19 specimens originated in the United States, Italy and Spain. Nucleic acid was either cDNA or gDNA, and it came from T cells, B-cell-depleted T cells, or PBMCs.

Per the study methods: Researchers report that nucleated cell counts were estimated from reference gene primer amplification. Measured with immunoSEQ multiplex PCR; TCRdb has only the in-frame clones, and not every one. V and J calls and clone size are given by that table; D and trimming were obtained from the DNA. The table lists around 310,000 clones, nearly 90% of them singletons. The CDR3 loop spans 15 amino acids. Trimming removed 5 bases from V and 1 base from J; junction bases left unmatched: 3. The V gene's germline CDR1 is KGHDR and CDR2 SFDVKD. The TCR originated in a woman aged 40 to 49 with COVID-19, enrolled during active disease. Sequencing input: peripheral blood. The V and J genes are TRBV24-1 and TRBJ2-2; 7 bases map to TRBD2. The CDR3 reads CATSGGGRNTGELFF. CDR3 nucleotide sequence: TGTGCCACCAGTGGTGGCGGGAGGAACACCGGGGAGCTGTTTTTT.